The entry below gives a single TCR beta chain sequence along with its context. No cognate antigen has been identified for it. Base quality data are lacking; no much larger clone is found one base away. To demonstrate the VDJtools post-analysis software, the study profiled TCR beta repertoires from the peripheral blood of 10 to 15 young patients with multiple sclerosis. The multiple sclerosis patients were children and adolescents between roughly 6 and 16 years of age. This sample was taken from a study of post-analysis software for immune sequencing data (dated by TCRdb to the mid-2010s). As for the study more broadly: Disease courses on record covered relapsing-remitting, secondary progressive and progressive-relapsing multiple sclerosis, though some patients had no subtype annotation. Patient repertoires were compared against over ten previously published healthy control repertoires from donors aged about 6 to 26 years. A subset of samples was prepared in parallel using single-end sample barcoding, then pooled and co-amplified after Illumina adapter ligation.

Taken from the germline V gene, the CDR1 and CDR2 loops are SGHRS and YFSETQ. Trimmed from V: 2 bases; trimmed from J: 10 bases; junction bases lacking a gene match: 12. There are 15 amino acids in the CDR3, from cysteine to phenylalanine inclusive. The read is trimmed to its CDR3 DNA, 45 bases read in frame from base 1. Libraries were built with PCR. The instrument given in TCRdb is Illumina HiSeq 2500. To reduce PCR and sequencing biases, unique molecular identifiers were incorporated into the TCR beta cDNA libraries. Per 1 to 10 million input T cells, roughly 500,000 cDNA molecules were obtained, such that each molecule approximated one T cell. The patient libraries were prepared and sequenced using the same protocol as the earlier healthy control dataset. Samples belonging to the same batch were prepared together, multiplexed and sequenced on a shared HiSeq lane. In the original analysis: MIGEC handled the raw barcoded reads, throwing out single-read molecular identifier groups before consensus assembly and CDR3 extraction. VDJtools was used for post-analysis of the clonotype tables, and diversity was normalized by down-sampling every dataset to the size of the smallest sample. In repertoire overlap clustering, CDR3 amino acid sequences, but not nucleotide sequences, were matched to correct batch-related cross-sample contamination. TCRdb reprocessing: public reads trimmed at Q25 with fastp, clones called with MiXCR, in-frame beta chains kept. Each entry merges the rows of one CDR3 protein and shows their most common DNA and genes. TCRdb's processing, not the authors' own work, is the source of the V and J calls. The sample includes some 690,000 distinct CDR3 sequences, with 25% to 30% observed a single time. The ten largest clones add up to approximately 0.55% of the sample.

The full study reports these points: Significantly higher frequencies in patients than in controls were found for about five TRBV segments, including TRBV5-6, TRBV5-1 and TRBV20-1. The control group was slightly older than the multiple sclerosis patient group. Direct clustering with F measure showed strong co-clustering of samples prepared in the same batch, prompting a batch-effect correction. Multiple sclerosis patients had significantly lower normalized Chao1 diversity than controls, a result that suggests substantial peripheral T-cell clonal expansion.

Sample: blood. The rearrangement combines TRBV5-1 with TRBJ1-2; TRBD1 aligns with 9 central bases. The TCR sequence derives from a girl aged 5 to 17 with multiple sclerosis. The DNA sequence is given as TGCGCCAGCAGCTTCGACGGACAGGGGCGTAGGGTCTACACCTTC. This sequence encodes CASSFDGQGRRVYTF.